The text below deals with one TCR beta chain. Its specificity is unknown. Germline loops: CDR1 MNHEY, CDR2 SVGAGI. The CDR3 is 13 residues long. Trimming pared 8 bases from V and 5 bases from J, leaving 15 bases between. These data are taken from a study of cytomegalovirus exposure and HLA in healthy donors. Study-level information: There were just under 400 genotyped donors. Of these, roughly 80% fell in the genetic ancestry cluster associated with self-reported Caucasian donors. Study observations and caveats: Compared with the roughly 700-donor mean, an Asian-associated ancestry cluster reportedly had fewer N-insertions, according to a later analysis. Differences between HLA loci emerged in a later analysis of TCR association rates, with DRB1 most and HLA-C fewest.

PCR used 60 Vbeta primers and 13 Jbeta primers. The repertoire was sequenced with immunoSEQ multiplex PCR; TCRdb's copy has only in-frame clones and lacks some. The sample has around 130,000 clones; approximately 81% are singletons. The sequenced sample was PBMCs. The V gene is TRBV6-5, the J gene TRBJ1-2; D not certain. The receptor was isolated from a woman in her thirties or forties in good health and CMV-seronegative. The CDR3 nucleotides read TGTGCCAGCCGGCGGGAGGCATGGTATGGCTACACCTTC. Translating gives CASRREAWYGYTF.